The sequence of this T cell receptor beta chain was determined in a study of OX40 agonist ivuxolimab in advanced cancers. Overall study: Patients were infused with ivuxolimab every 2 weeks at 0.01 to 10 mg/kg. Melanoma, hepatocellular carcinoma, head and neck or renal cell cancer occurred in dose-escalation patients. Allowance was made for prior anti-PD-1, anti-PD-L1 or anti-CTLA-4 therapy, and 40% to 45% had some.

The length of the CDR3 is 13 residues. Trimming stripped 1 base from V and 4 bases from J, with 8 bases between. The germline V gene encodes CDR1 SGHTA and CDR2 FQGNSA. The data were produced by immunoSEQ multiplex PCR, yet TCRdb's version contains in-frame clones alone and is incomplete. The sample records roughly 72,000 clones, about 84% being singletons. The receptor was isolated from an adult with an advanced solid tumor such as melanoma, head and neck, liver or kidney cancer. Material: CD4+ or CD8+ T cells sorted from blood, obtained in a trial of the OX40 agonist ivuxolimab. The chain links TRBV7-2 to TRBJ2-7; no definite D call. Here the CDR3 reads CASSLEFPYEQYF. The CDR3 coding sequence is TGTGCCAGCAGCTTAGAGTTCCCTTACGAGCAGTACTTC.